What follows are 9 T cell receptor beta chains derived from one specimen sequenced in a study of blood T cell repertoires in COVID-19. The method was immunoSEQ multiplex PCR; TCRdb's version includes in-frame clones alone and lacks a portion of them. Found here are 40,000 to 55,000 clones, 70% to 90% of them singletons; the top ten hold over 7.5%. The material sequenced was peripheral blood. Source of these receptors: a man over 45 with active COVID-19.

This chain joins TRBV5-1 and TRBJ2-3; 12 bases match TRBD2. The germline CDR1 and CDR2 sequences are SGHRS and YFSETQ. This CDR3 contains 16 residues. The trim removed 0 bases at V and 3 bases at J, leaving 2 bases unmatched. CDR3 sequence (DNA): TGCGCCAGCAGCTTGGCCACTAGCGGGAGGACAGATACGCAGTATTTT. Amino acid sequence: CASSLATSGRTDTQYF.

This rearrangement joins TRBV27 to TRBJ1-5; D possibly corresponds to TRBD1 (6 bases). Trimming shortened V by 1 base and J by 0 bases, and 13 bases separated the two germline ends. Germline CDR1 reads MNHEY; CDR2 reads SMNVEV (reference sequence). The CDR3 contains 17 residues. In DNA form, the CDR3 reads TGTGCCAGCAGTTTATTAGGGACACCTGATAGCAATCAGCCCCAGCATTTT. As protein: CASSLLGTPDSNQPQHF.

The V gene is TRBV5-6, the J gene TRBJ2-7; no clear D. V was trimmed by 0 bases and J by 3 bases, leaving 7 bases between them. Germline V gene data show CDR1 as SGHDT and CDR2 as YYEEEE. This CDR3 spans 13 amino acids. The CDR3 region is CASSLEVSYEQYF. CDR3 nucleotides: TGTGCCAGCAGCTTGGAAGTGAGCTACGAGCAGTACTTC.

V is TRBV2 and J is TRBJ2-7; 8 bases line up with TRBD2. Trimming took 4 bases from V and 6 from J; bases not matched to a gene: 8. This CDR3 is built from 14 residues. Germline-derived CDR1 and CDR2 are SNHLY and FYNNEI. The CDR3 DNA follows: TGTGCCAGCAGTGGATGGGGGACTAGTAGCGAGCAGTACTTC. Translated, it gives CASSGWGTSSEQYF.

The chain recombines TRBV7-3 with TRBJ1-1; D gene ambiguous. The V end lost 2 bases, the J end lost 4 bases, and 14 bases lay between the germline ends. This CDR3 is built from 15 residues. The germline CDR1 and CDR2 sequences are SGHTA and FQGTGA. CDR3 sequence (DNA): TGTGCCAGCAGCTTAGACGGGGTGTCCGGCACTGAAGCTTTCTTT. This gives the protein CASSLDGVSGTEAFF.

This clone came up once. The V call is TRBV15, the J call TRBJ1-3; D may be TRBD1 (5 bases). Trimming took off 0 bases at V and 2 bases at J, with 8 bases between the two ends. From germline, CDR1 is LNHNV and CDR2 YYDKDF (reference sequence). This CDR3 region has 15 residues. The chain's CDR3 is CATSRDSGAGNTIYF. The CDR3 nucleotides read TGTGCCACCAGCAGAGATTCGGGGGCTGGAAACACCATATATTTT.

This chain uses TRBV19 with TRBJ1-6, with TRBD1 as a possible D gene (6 bases). The CDR3 is 15 amino acids. Germline V CDR1 and CDR2: LNHDA, SQIVND (reference sequence). The germline V and J ends were trimmed by 3 bases and 10 bases, with 16 bases remaining between them. DNA of the CDR3: TGTGCCAGTAGTATCGGTCGCCAGGGGATATCACCCCTCCACTTT. Translation gives CASSIGRQGISPLHF.

The V gene is TRBV21-1, the J gene TRBJ1-5; the DNA was not used to check the table's D call, TRBD1. TRBV21-1 is annotated as a pseudogene. The CDR3 totals 17 residues. Here the CDR3 reads CASSNLTGGKMGQPQHF. The CDR3 DNA reads as TGTGCCAGCAGCAATCTCACAGGGGGGAAAATGGGACAGCCCCAGCATTTT.

This sequence joins TRBV5-4 and TRBJ2-5, with a weak D call TRBD2 (5 bases). V was cut by 0 bases and J by 5 bases, with 8 bases left in between. Germline V gives CDR1 SGHNT, CDR2 YYREEE (reference sequence). The CDR3 covers 13 residues. The CDR3 here is CASSLVGKETQYF. The CDR3 bases are TGTGCCAGCAGCTTGGTCGGGAAGGAGACCCAGTACTTC.